These 5 T cell receptor beta chains share one sample of origin, sequenced in a study of radiotherapy plus CTLA-4 blockade in lung cancer. Profiling relied on immunoSEQ multiplex PCR, and the TCRdb table lists in-frame clones only, not all of them. Of about 43,000 clones listed, roughly two thirds are singletons. This sample comprised peripheral blood, obtained from a patient treated with radiotherapy plus ipilimumab. The source of these receptors is a human donor with non-small cell lung cancer who had a partial response to radiotherapy plus ipilimumab.

The chain has TRBV5-6 and TRBJ1-2; D ambiguous. This CDR3 comprises 16 residues. Germline CDR1 is SGHDT and CDR2 is YYEEEE. V shed 3 bases and J shed 4 bases, with 19 bases lying between them. The CDR3: CASSYTDRPLGYGYTF. In DNA form, the CDR3 reads TGTGCCAGCAGCTACACAGACCGGCCATTAGGCTATGGCTACACCTTC.

V is TRBV7-2 and J is TRBJ2-7; 8 nucleotides match TRBD2. The CDR3 runs to 14 residues. Looked up from germline, CDR1 is SGHTA and CDR2 is FQGNSA. V trimming: 4 bases; J trimming: 3 bases; junction bases outside the gene matches: 5. CDR3: CASSWGLGGYEQYF. Written as DNA, the CDR3 is TGTGCCAGCAGCTGGGGACTAGGGGGCTACGAGCAGTACTTC.

With regard to this clone: The sample contains more than one DNA sequence encoding this CDR3. This rearrangement joins TRBV5-1 to TRBJ1-3; D ambiguous. Germline lookup yields CDR1 SGHRS and CDR2 YFSETQ. The CDR3 contains 14 residues. The V end was cut by 0 bases, the J end by 3 bases, with 7 bases between. CDR3 amino acids: CASSLAAGGNTIYF. The CDR3 DNA sequence: TGCGCCAGCAGCTTGGCAGCGGGTGGAAACACCATATATTTT.

V usage is TRBV4-3 and J usage is TRBJ2-7; 11 nucleotides align to TRBD2. Germline loops: CDR1 LGHNA, CDR2 YSLEER. CDR3 size: 18 residues. Trimming cost V 1 base and J 0 bases; bases outside gene matches: 8. In DNA, the CDR3 is TGCGCCAGCAGCCAAGTATTAGCGGGGGGGGCTATCTCCTACGAGCAGTACTTC. Protein: CASSQVLAGGAISYEQYF.

The chain carries TRBV6-1 and TRBJ1-1; 7 positions match TRBD1. The trim removed 6 bases at V and 1 base at J, leaving 8 bases unmatched. Germline lookup yields CDR1 MNHNS and CDR2 SASEGT. This CDR3 is built from 15 residues. The CDR3 bases are TGTGCCAGCAGGACAGCCGGGACAGCGAACACTGAAGCTTTCTTT. This translates into CASRTAGTANTEAFF.